This T cell receptor beta chain was profiled in a study of Ad26.COV2.S vaccination and SARS-CoV-2 variants. Background on the study: Donor was in the COV1001 Ad26.COV2.S trial arm. Into the muscle, Ad26.COV2.S was dosed once or twice, 56 days apart. Study conclusions and caveats: People given the vaccine had a wider spike-specific TCR breadth than placebo recipients did. Total T cell responses may have been underestimated by the TCR breadth and depth analyses.

V lost 5 bases to trimming and J lost 4 bases; unmatched junction nucleotides: 8. The CDR3 is 15 amino acids. CDR1 is PRHDT and CDR2 is FYEKMQ in the germline V gene (reference sequence). The assay was immunoSEQ multiplex PCR, and TCRdb's table has in-frame clones only and misses some. The profile shows roughly 700,000 clones, roughly 90% of them singletons. On this clone: Its antigen remains unidentified.

Sample treatment: 15 to 20 received Ad26.COV2.S at low or high dose, single or two shots; 5 received placebo; per-sample allocation not given. Sampling happened 63 days after the first vaccine or placebo injection. V usage is TRBV13 and J usage is TRBJ1-3, with TRBD1 matching over 7 bases. The clonotype comes from a person between 18 and 59 years old who received the Ad26.COV2.S COVID-19 vaccine or a placebo. Sequencing used peripheral blood, obtained in a trial of Ad26.COV2.S vaccine versus placebo. CDR3 coding DNA: TGTGCCAGCAGCCCAAGGACAGGAAAAGGAAACACCATATATTTT. This codes for CASSPRTGKGNTIYF.